These T cell receptor beta chains were read from a single sample in a study of cytomegalovirus exposure and HLA in healthy donors. Profiling relied on immunoSEQ multiplex PCR, and the TCRdb table lists in-frame clones only, not all of them. The sample shows around 61,000 clones, approximately 83% of them seen only once. The specimen sequenced was PBMCs. These receptors were obtained from a man aged 40-49 years in good health and CMV-seronegative. Each CDR3 is given with its conserved first and last residue. The order of the fields is CDR3 protein, CDR3 DNA, J gene, D gene, CDR3 length, clone size, V gene. A D gene is named only where the DNA matches it firmly. Part of the rows lack a size; the others show once, few, many or a class for expanded clones.

cdr3_aa: CASRYGPSRGGKNTEAFF
cdr3_nt: TGTGCCAGCAGATATGGACCGTCGAGGGGGGGAAAGAACACTGAAGCTTTCTTT
j_call: TRBJ1-1
d_call: .
cdr3_length: 18
clone_size: once
v_call: TRBV28

cdr3_aa: CASSFSGSNQPQHF
cdr3_nt: TGTGCCAGCAGTTTTTCGGGAAGCAATCAGCCCCAGCATTTT
j_call: TRBJ1-5
d_call: .
cdr3_length: 14
clone_size: .
v_call: TRBV27

cdr3_aa: CARDIRREQFF
cdr3_nt: TGTGCCAGAGATATCCGCCGGGAGCAGTTCTTC
j_call: TRBJ2-1
d_call: .
cdr3_length: 11
clone_size: .
v_call: TRBV2

cdr3_aa: CASSQGQDEKLFF
cdr3_nt: TGTGCCAGCAGCCAAGGACAGGATGAAAAACTGTTTTTT
j_call: TRBJ1-4
d_call: TRBD1
cdr3_length: 13
clone_size: .
v_call: TRBV5-4

cdr3_aa: CASSVTSGGASGANVLTF
cdr3_nt: TGTGCCAGCAGCGTAACTAGCGGGGGGGCCTCTGGGGCCAACGTCCTGACTTTC
j_call: TRBJ2-6
d_call: TRBD2
cdr3_length: 18
clone_size: .
v_call: TRBV7-2

cdr3_aa: CASSKVEPPKSGYTF
cdr3_nt: TGTGCCAGCAGCAAAGTAGAACCTCCTAAAAGTGGCTACACCTTC
j_call: TRBJ1-2
d_call: .
cdr3_length: 15
clone_size: .
v_call: TRBV21-1

cdr3_aa: CASSLYTGSDTQYF
cdr3_nt: TGTGCCAGCAGTTTATATACAGGGTCAGATACGCAGTATTTT
j_call: TRBJ2-3
d_call: .
cdr3_length: 14
clone_size: .
v_call: TRBV28

cdr3_aa: CASSFAGRHNEQFF
cdr3_nt: TGTGCCAGCAGTTTTGCGGGCCGTCACAATGAGCAGTTCTTC
j_call: TRBJ2-1
d_call: .
cdr3_length: 14
clone_size: once
v_call: TRBV28

cdr3_aa: CAISDEERTDTQYF
cdr3_nt: TGTGCCATCAGTGATGAGGAACGCACAGATACGCAGTATTTT
j_call: TRBJ2-3
d_call: .
cdr3_length: 14
clone_size: once
v_call: TRBV10-3

cdr3_aa: CASSPQGNTEAFF
cdr3_nt: TGTGCCAGCAGCCCCCAGGGAAACACTGAAGCTTTCTTT
j_call: TRBJ1-1
d_call: .
cdr3_length: 13
clone_size: few
v_call: TRBV7-2

cdr3_aa: CASSPLGPGGNTIYF
cdr3_nt: TGCGCCAGCAGTCCTCTCGGCCCGGGAGGAAACACCATATATTTT
j_call: TRBJ1-3
d_call: .
cdr3_length: 15
clone_size: .
v_call: TRBV4-1

cdr3_aa: CASSPPGQGSYNEQFF
cdr3_nt: TGTGCCAGCTCACCACCCGGTCAGGGATCCTACAATGAGCAGTTCTTC
j_call: TRBJ2-1
d_call: .
cdr3_length: 16
clone_size: .
v_call: TRBV18

cdr3_aa: CASRASGTGELFF
cdr3_nt: TGTGCCAGCAGAGCTTCGGGAACCGGGGAGCTGTTTTTT
j_call: TRBJ2-2
d_call: .
cdr3_length: 13
clone_size: .
v_call: TRBV6-5

cdr3_aa: CASSPTGRWHNSNQPQHF
cdr3_nt: TGTGCCAGCAGTCCCACCGGGAGGTGGCATAATAGCAATCAGCCCCAGCATTTT
j_call: TRBJ1-5
d_call: .
cdr3_length: 18
clone_size: .
v_call: TRBV2

cdr3_aa: CAWIPGPGGTQYF
cdr3_nt: TGTGCCTGGATCCCTGGGCCGGGGGGGACCCAGTACTTC
j_call: TRBJ2-5
d_call: TRBD2
cdr3_length: 13
clone_size: .
v_call: TRBV30

cdr3_aa: CASSYSSGGSPLHF
cdr3_nt: TGTGCCAGCAGTTACTCGTCAGGGGGTTCACCCCTCCACTTT
j_call: TRBJ1-6
d_call: TRBD1
cdr3_length: 14
clone_size: .
v_call: TRBV6-6

cdr3_aa: CASSLVLAGPKGVDTQYF
cdr3_nt: TGTGCCAGCAGCTTAGTACTAGCGGGGCCAAAAGGGGTAGATACGCAGTATTTT
j_call: TRBJ2-3
d_call: TRBD2
cdr3_length: 18
clone_size: .
v_call: TRBV7-2

cdr3_aa: CASSPTRGAGDEQYF
cdr3_nt: TGTGCCAGCAGCCCAACAAGGGGGGCGGGGGACGAGCAGTACTTC
j_call: TRBJ2-7
d_call: .
cdr3_length: 15
clone_size: .
v_call: TRBV2

cdr3_aa: CASSQMVQTGTQYF
cdr3_nt: TGTGCCAGCAGCCAAATGGTACAGACCGGAACCCAGTACTTC
j_call: TRBJ2-5
d_call: .
cdr3_length: 14
clone_size: .
v_call: TRBV5-8

cdr3_aa: CASSQAIIRGDPGRLSPLHF
cdr3_nt: TGCGCCAGCAGCCAGGCAATTATACGGGGGGACCCCGGGAGATTGTCACCCCTCCACTTT
j_call: TRBJ1-6
d_call: .
cdr3_length: 20
clone_size: few
v_call: TRBV4-3

cdr3_aa: CASNAGTGGSGANVLTF
cdr3_nt: TGTGCCAGCAACGCCGGGACAGGGGGCTCTGGGGCCAACGTCCTGACTTTC
j_call: TRBJ2-6
d_call: TRBD1
cdr3_length: 17
clone_size: .
v_call: TRBV7-2

cdr3_aa: CASSPLGVGSSYNSPLHF
cdr3_nt: TGCGCCAGCAGCCCGCTCGGGGTGGGGAGCTCCTATAATTCACCCCTCCACTTT
j_call: TRBJ1-6
d_call: .
cdr3_length: 18
clone_size: .
v_call: TRBV5-1

cdr3_aa: CASSPLTGDYGYTF
cdr3_nt: TGTGCCAGCAGCCCACTGACAGGGGACTATGGCTACACCTTC
j_call: TRBJ1-2
d_call: TRBD1
cdr3_length: 14
clone_size: .
v_call: TRBV5-6

cdr3_aa: CAWSILAGPSNTGELFF
cdr3_nt: TGTGCCTGGAGTATACTAGCGGGGCCCTCGAACACCGGGGAGCTGTTTTTT
j_call: TRBJ2-2
d_call: TRBD2
cdr3_length: 17
clone_size: .
v_call: TRBV30

cdr3_aa: CASSLDRLAGADTQYF
cdr3_nt: TGTGCCAGCAGCTTAGACAGACTTGCGGGCGCAGATACGCAGTATTTT
j_call: TRBJ2-3
d_call: .
cdr3_length: 16
clone_size: .
v_call: TRBV7-2

cdr3_aa: CASSPLGGSMNTEAFF
cdr3_nt: TGCGCCAGCAGCCCTCTCGGGGGAAGCATGAACACTGAAGCTTTCTTT
j_call: TRBJ1-1
d_call: .
cdr3_length: 16
clone_size: .
v_call: TRBV5-1

cdr3_aa: CASSPSSYEQYF
cdr3_nt: TGTGCCAGCAGCCCCAGCTCCTACGAGCAGTACTTC
j_call: TRBJ2-7
d_call: .
cdr3_length: 12
clone_size: once
v_call: TRBV7-8

cdr3_aa: CASSQVGGRGDTEAFF
cdr3_nt: TGCGCCAGCAGCCAAGTAGGGGGCAGAGGGGACACTGAAGCTTTCTTT
j_call: TRBJ1-1
d_call: TRBD1
cdr3_length: 16
clone_size: .
v_call: TRBV4-3

cdr3_aa: CASTVDRVGKQYF
cdr3_nt: TGTGCCAGCACGGTCGACAGGGTTGGTAAGCAGTATTTT
j_call: TRBJ2-3
d_call: TRBD1
cdr3_length: 13
clone_size: .
v_call: TRBV7-9

cdr3_aa: CASRADRSSYNEQFF
cdr3_nt: TGTGCCAGCAGGGCAGACAGGAGCTCCTACAATGAGCAGTTCTTC
j_call: TRBJ2-1
d_call: .
cdr3_length: 15
clone_size: .
v_call: TRBV6-5

cdr3_aa: CASSLFGEYTGELFF
cdr3_nt: TGTGCCAGCAGCTTGTTCGGAGAATACACCGGGGAGCTGTTTTTT
j_call: TRBJ2-2
d_call: .
cdr3_length: 15
clone_size: .
v_call: TRBV5-4

cdr3_aa: CASSPPGDRGYGYTF
cdr3_nt: TGTGCCAGCTCACCACCGGGGGACAGGGGCTATGGCTACACCTTC
j_call: TRBJ1-2
d_call: TRBD1
cdr3_length: 15
clone_size: .
v_call: TRBV18

cdr3_aa: CASSPRTGNDYGYTF
cdr3_nt: TGTGCCAGCAGCCCCCGGACAGGGAACGACTATGGCTACACCTTC
j_call: TRBJ1-2
d_call: TRBD1
cdr3_length: 15
clone_size: .
v_call: TRBV7-2

cdr3_aa: CASSRQMNTEAFF
cdr3_nt: TGTGCCAGCAGTAGACAGATGAACACTGAAGCTTTCTTT
j_call: TRBJ1-1
d_call: .
cdr3_length: 13
clone_size: .
v_call: TRBV2

cdr3_aa: CASSTETGPLEQYF
cdr3_nt: TGTGCCAGCAGTACAGAAACAGGACCTCTGGAGCAGTACTTC
j_call: TRBJ2-5
d_call: .
cdr3_length: 14
clone_size: .
v_call: TRBV27

cdr3_aa: CASSLEPGLPIVAEAFF
cdr3_nt: TGTGCCAGCAGCTTAGAGCCAGGGTTACCCATAGTCGCTGAAGCTTTCTTT
j_call: TRBJ1-1
d_call: .
cdr3_length: 17
clone_size: .
v_call: TRBV11-2

cdr3_aa: CASSLAGGARQPQHF
cdr3_nt: TGTGCCAGCAGCCTCGCAGGGGGCGCGAGACAGCCCCAGCATTTT
j_call: TRBJ1-5
d_call: TRBD1
cdr3_length: 15
clone_size: .
v_call: TRBV7-2

cdr3_aa: CASSFSGAGGYSYNEQFF
cdr3_nt: TGTGCCAGCAGCTTCTCAGGAGCGGGGGGCTATTCCTACAATGAGCAGTTCTTC
j_call: TRBJ2-1
d_call: TRBD2
cdr3_length: 18
clone_size: .
v_call: TRBV7-9

cdr3_aa: CASSPGQGTLRGGDGYTF
cdr3_nt: TGTGCCAGCAGCCCGGGACAGGGAACTTTAAGAGGGGGAGATGGCTACACCTTC
j_call: TRBJ1-2
d_call: TRBD1
cdr3_length: 18
clone_size: .
v_call: TRBV7-9

cdr3_aa: CASSGTRDRRFYNEQFF
cdr3_nt: TGTGCCAGCAGCGGCACCCGGGACAGACGGTTCTACAATGAGCAGTTCTTC
j_call: TRBJ2-1
d_call: TRBD1
cdr3_length: 17
clone_size: once
v_call: TRBV9

cdr3_aa: CASRARQGTGGEKLFF
cdr3_nt: TGTGCCAGCAGAGCTAGACAGGGCACGGGTGGTGAAAAACTGTTTTTT
j_call: TRBJ1-4
d_call: TRBD1
cdr3_length: 16
clone_size: .
v_call: TRBV28

cdr3_aa: CASSLDRLATQYF
cdr3_nt: TGTGCCAGCAGCTTAGATCGTCTAGCCACGCAGTATTTT
j_call: TRBJ2-3
d_call: .
cdr3_length: 13
clone_size: .
v_call: TRBV11-3

cdr3_aa: CASSFSYEQYF
cdr3_nt: TGTGCCAGCTCCTTCTCCTACGAGCAGTACTTC
j_call: TRBJ2-7
d_call: .
cdr3_length: 11
clone_size: once
v_call: TRBV2

cdr3_aa: CASSRGLPNYEQYF
cdr3_nt: TGTGCCAGTAGTAGAGGACTTCCTAACTACGAGCAGTACTTC
j_call: TRBJ2-7
d_call: .
cdr3_length: 14
clone_size: .
v_call: TRBV19

cdr3_aa: CASSQVRVRGSTEAFF
cdr3_nt: TGTGCCAGCAGCCAAGTACGCGTCAGGGGGTCCACTGAAGCTTTCTTT
j_call: TRBJ1-1
d_call: TRBD1
cdr3_length: 16
clone_size: .
v_call: TRBV4-2

cdr3_aa: CASSHYRVGNTIYF
cdr3_nt: TGCGCCAGCAGCCACTACAGGGTAGGAAACACCATATATTTT
j_call: TRBJ1-3
d_call: .
cdr3_length: 14
clone_size: few
v_call: TRBV4-3

cdr3_aa: CASSIGLRGSSYNEQFF
cdr3_nt: TGTGCCAGTAGTATTGGATTGCGGGGGAGCTCCTACAATGAGCAGTTCTTC
j_call: TRBJ2-1
d_call: TRBD2
cdr3_length: 17
clone_size: .
v_call: TRBV19

cdr3_aa: CASSEAGTGGPEAFF
cdr3_nt: TGTGCCAGCAGTGAGGCCGGGACAGGGGGGCCTGAAGCTTTCTTT
j_call: TRBJ1-1
d_call: TRBD1
cdr3_length: 15
clone_size: .
v_call: TRBV28